This T cell receptor (beta chain) originates from a study of shared clonotypes between healthy human individuals. Study in general: Three CD4 naive, three CD4 memory, two CD8 naive and one CD8 memory plate were used per donor. General study points: The naive CD4 repertoires of a handful of donors were compared, and approximately 5.3% of clonotypes were shared. Rarefaction showed that sequencing of sorted subsets was incomplete (despite large depth). Memory subsets generally showed lower estimated richness than naive subsets.

Sequenced by immunoSEQ multiplex PCR; TCRdb stores in-frame clones only, minus some. The repertoire holds about 1 million clones, with more than 60% as singletons. As concerns this clone: Antigen: not known.

The J segment lost 6 bases and the V segment lost 6 bases, leaving 7 bases of the junction unmatched. Germline values: CDR1 SGHTA, CDR2 FQGNSA. This CDR3 is built from 14 residues. The chain recombines TRBV7-2 with TRBJ1-2; TRBD1 matches 10 bases. The sequence came from a man younger than 30 in good health. Sequenced sample: memory CD4+ T cells sorted from blood. Subset meaning: CD45RA-negative fraction. CDR3 amino acids: CASRLGQGRHGYTF. DNA for the CDR3: TGTGCCAGCAGGCTGGGACAGGGGCGTCATGGCTACACCTTC. The full variable domain, rest sourced from reference TRBV7-2 and TRBJ1-2, is GAGVSQSPSNKVTEKGKDVELRCDPISGHTALYWYRQSLGQGLEFLIYFQGNSAPDKSGLPSDRFSAERTGGSVSTLTIQRTQQEDSAVYLCASRLGQGRHGYTFGSGTRLTVV.